The 2 T cell receptor beta chains presented below share a single source sample, sequenced in a study of blood T cell repertoires in COVID-19. Clones were sequenced by immunoSEQ multiplex PCR, and TCRdb holds only the in-frame ones, with some missing. The table includes under 250,000 clones, roughly 87% detected once. Sequences were obtained from peripheral blood. All receptors derive from a man between 18 and 29 years old with active or convalescent COVID-19.

The chain uses TRBV5-1 and TRBJ2-1, with TRBD1 matching 8 bases. CDR3 length equals 18 residues. The junction had 8 bases not matched to a gene; V was cut back by 0 bases and J by 0 bases. Germline V gives CDR1 SGHRS, CDR2 YFSETQ. CDR3 sequence (DNA): TGCGCCAGCAGCTTGGCCCCAGGGGGCTTAGGCTCCTACAATGAGCAGTTCTTC. It codes for CASSLAPGGLGSYNEQFF.

This chain connects TRBV24-1 to TRBJ2-1; D may be TRBD2 (6 bases). The CDR3 sequence is 13 residues long. Trimming left V 0 bases short and J 9 bases short, with 8 bases between. Germline CDR1 KGHDR, CDR2 SFDVKD. DNA for the CDR3: TGTGCCACCAGTGATTTGACTAGCAGTGAGCAGTTCTTC. Protein: CATSDLTSSEQFF.